Here is one T cell receptor beta chain with its context. What it recognizes is unknown. A single record per CDR3 protein comes from TCRdb applying MiXCR to the 5' RACE reads. The sample yields more than 300,000 distinct CDR3 sequences, approximately 15% seen once. The data stem from a study of T-cell memory formation after mild COVID-19. Background on the study: Most TCR clusters belonged to a single donor.

V shed 1 base, J shed 5 bases, and the junction held 6 bases outside the gene matches. This CDR3 comprises 15 residues. The study's findings and limits: Within pre-infection memory, some responding clones were found, suggesting cross-reactive memory joined. The authors left the SARS-CoV-2 specificity of second-wave clones peaking on day 37 unconfirmed. Among CD4+ contracting clones, most were CM and EM, and CD8+ ones EMRA.

The TCR comes from a man aged 18 to 29 who had mild COVID-19 (a few samples of this study predate the infection). Cell type and time point are not known. The chain combines TRBV12-3 or TRBV12-4 with TRBJ2-5, with 8 positions matching TRBD2. Sequences were obtained from PBMCs or a T cell subset sorted from them (not recorded which). As DNA, the CDR3 is TGTGCCAGCAGTTTAGGTAGCGGGGTTAGGGAGACCCAGTACTTC. Translated, it gives CASSLGSGVRETQYF.